What follows is one T cell receptor beta chain and its context. Its antigen remains unknown. CDR1 is MGHRA, CDR2 YSYEKL, per germline. The V end lost 4 bases, the J end lost 8 bases, and 17 bases lay between the germline ends. The CDR3 length is 14 residues. The data were obtained in a study of a mutant IDH1 vaccine in newly diagnosed glioma. Study-level background: Antecedent treatment encompassed radiotherapy, temozolomide, or their combination; the majority received both. Study-level points and caveats: Pseudoprogression seemingly bore no relation to changes in top peripheral T cell clonotypes.

TCRdb keeps only in-frame clones here, not all; method: immunoSEQ multiplex PCR. This sample has 20,000 or so clones, with around 85% found just once. This sample's time point: baseline, week 1 (first vaccination visit). Noted treatment: pre-vaccination baseline after standard-of-care therapy. The donor cohort comprised cases of new WHO grade 3 or 4 IDH1-mutant, ATRX-lost astrocytoma. J is TRBJ1-2 and V is TRBV4-1; D is uncertain. The sequence was obtained from a man aged 35 to 55 with glioma. The sequencing used PBMCs, collected from a glioma patient treated with radiotherapy, temozolomide or both. The DNA for the CDR3 is TGCGCCAGCAGCCCCTACGGCGGGGAAAGAGGCTACACCTTC. Residues: CASSPYGGERGYTF.